This T cell receptor (beta chain) stems from a study of blood T cell repertoires in COVID-19. Only in-frame clones appear in the TCRdb table, and some are missing; sequencing was by immunoSEQ multiplex PCR. Of 90,000 to 120,000 clones listed, 65% to 80% are singletons. The ends were cut back, 9 bases at V and 1 base at J, with 10 bases in the middle. The germline V gene has CDR1 SNHLY and CDR2 FYNNEI. This CDR3 has 13 residues. The chain employs TRBV2 and TRBJ2-1, with a tentative D call TRBD1 (6 bases). The sequence was obtained from a man aged 65-85 years with acute or convalescent COVID-19. Material: peripheral blood. DNA for the CDR3: TGTGCCAGTCAGGGGTCATCCTACAATGAGCAGTTCTTC. It encodes CASQGSSYNEQFF.